This T cell receptor beta chain was recorded in a study of blood T cell repertoires in COVID-19. At the level of the study: There were acute and convalescent COVID-19 samples, and they came from the United States, Italy and Spain. Sources were T cells, B-cell-depleted T cells, or PBMCs; the material itself was cDNA or gDNA.

Original processing methods: Estimates of nucleated cell counts were drawn from the amplification of reference gene primers. Generated by immunoSEQ multiplex PCR, the TCRdb table keeps only in-frame clones and is missing some. That table gives V, J and clone size, and the DNA gave D and trimming. In the table there are nearly 300,000 clones, less than 85% of which are singletons. Followed over time, Seattle patients had been enrolled while infection was active. This sequence originates from a human donor with COVID-19, enrolled during active disease. The donor label of this sample is uncertain. The specimen was peripheral blood.

The CDR3 coding sequence is TGCGCCAGCAGCTTGGCTACGGGCTCGGGAGAAGGAAAACTGTTTTTT. Amino acids: CASSLATGSGEGKLFF. The chain joins TRBV5-1 to TRBJ1-4, with no clear D. V was cut by 0 bases and J by 10 bases, with 19 bases left in between. The germline V gene encodes CDR1 SGHRS and CDR2 YFSETQ. The CDR3 consists of 16 residues.